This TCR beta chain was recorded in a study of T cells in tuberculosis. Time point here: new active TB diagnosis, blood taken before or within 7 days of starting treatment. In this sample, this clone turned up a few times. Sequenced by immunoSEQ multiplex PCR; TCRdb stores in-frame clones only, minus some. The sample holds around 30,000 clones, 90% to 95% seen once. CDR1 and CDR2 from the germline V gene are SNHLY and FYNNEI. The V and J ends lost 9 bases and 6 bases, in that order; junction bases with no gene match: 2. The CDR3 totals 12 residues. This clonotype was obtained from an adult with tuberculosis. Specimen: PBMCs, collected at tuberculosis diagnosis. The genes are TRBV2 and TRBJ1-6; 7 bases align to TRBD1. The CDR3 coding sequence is TGTGCCAGGGGACAGAGTAATTCACCCCTCCACTTT. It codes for CARGQSNSPLHF. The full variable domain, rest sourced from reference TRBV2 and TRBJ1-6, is EPEVTQTPSHQVTQMGQEVILRCVPISNHLYFYWYRQILGQKVEFLVSFYNNEISEKSEIFDDQFSVERPDGSNFTLKIRSTKLEDSAMYFCARGQSNSPLHFGNGTRLTVT.